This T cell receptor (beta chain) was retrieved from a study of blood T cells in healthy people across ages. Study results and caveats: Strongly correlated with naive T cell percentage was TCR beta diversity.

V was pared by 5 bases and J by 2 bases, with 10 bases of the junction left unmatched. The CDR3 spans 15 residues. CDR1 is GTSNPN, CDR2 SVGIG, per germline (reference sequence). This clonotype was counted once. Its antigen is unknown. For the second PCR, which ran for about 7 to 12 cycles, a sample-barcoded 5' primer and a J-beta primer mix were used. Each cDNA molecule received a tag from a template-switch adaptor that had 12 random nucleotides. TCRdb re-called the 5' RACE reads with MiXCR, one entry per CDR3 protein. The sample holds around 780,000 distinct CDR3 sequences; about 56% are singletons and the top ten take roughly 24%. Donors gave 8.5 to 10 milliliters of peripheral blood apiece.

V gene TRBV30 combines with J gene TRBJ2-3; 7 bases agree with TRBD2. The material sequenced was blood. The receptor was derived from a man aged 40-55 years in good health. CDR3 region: CAWSPTSRNTDTQYF. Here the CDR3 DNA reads TGTGCCTGGTCCCCGACTAGCCGGAACACAGATACGCAGTATTTT. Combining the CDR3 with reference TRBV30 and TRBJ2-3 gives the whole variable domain SQTIHQWPATLVQPVGSPLSLECTVEGTSNPNLYWYRQAAGRGLQLLFYSVGIGQISSEVPQNLSASRPQDRQFILSSKKLLLSDSGFYLCAWSPTSRNTDTQYFGPGTRLTVL.